This TCR beta chain was sequenced in a study of OX40 agonist ivuxolimab in advanced cancers. Study-level background: Patients in the trial were receiving intravenous ivuxolimab every 2 weeks, at doses of 0.01 to 10 mg/kg. Patients assigned to dose escalation were diagnosed with hepatocellular carcinoma, melanoma, renal cell or head and neck cancer.

Measured with immunoSEQ multiplex PCR; TCRdb has only the in-frame clones, and not every one. Among more than 100,000 clones listed, around 93% were seen once. About this clone itself: Its matching antigen is unknown.

V dropped 5 bases and J dropped 0 bases, with 14 bases sitting between them. The CDR3 consists of 16 residues. The germline V gene has CDR1 SGHVS and CDR2 FQNEAQ. General study results and limits: The study observed clonal expansion of CD4+ and CD8+ blood T cells by week 6 at 0.1 to 3.0 mg/kg.

The material sequenced was CD4+ or CD8+ T cells sorted from blood, taken in a trial of the OX40 agonist ivuxolimab. The TCR originated in an adult with an advanced solid tumor such as melanoma, head and neck, liver or kidney cancer. The chain is built from TRBV7-8 and TRBJ1-3, with D uncertain. The CDR3 reads CASSSRVSISGNTIYF. CDR3 DNA sequence: TGTGCCAGCAGCAGCCGGGTCTCCATCTCTGGAAACACCATATATTTT.